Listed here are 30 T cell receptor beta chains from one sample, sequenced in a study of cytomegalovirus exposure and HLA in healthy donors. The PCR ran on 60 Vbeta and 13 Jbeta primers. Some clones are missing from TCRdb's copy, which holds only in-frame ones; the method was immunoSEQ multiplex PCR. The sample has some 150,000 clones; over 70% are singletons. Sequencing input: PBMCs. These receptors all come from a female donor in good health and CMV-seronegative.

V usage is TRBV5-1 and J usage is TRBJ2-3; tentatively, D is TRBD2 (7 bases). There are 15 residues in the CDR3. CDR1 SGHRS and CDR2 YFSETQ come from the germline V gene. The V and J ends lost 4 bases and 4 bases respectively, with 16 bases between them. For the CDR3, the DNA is TGCGCCAGCAGCCCTGAGGGAGGGGGGTCAGATACGCAGTATTTT. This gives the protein CASSPEGGGSDTQYF.

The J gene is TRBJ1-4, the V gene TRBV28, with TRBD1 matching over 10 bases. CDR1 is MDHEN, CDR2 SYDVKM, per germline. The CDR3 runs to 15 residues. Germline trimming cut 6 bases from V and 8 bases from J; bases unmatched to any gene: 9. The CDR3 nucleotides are TGTGCCAGCAGCTACCCGGGACAGGGGACCGAAAAACTGTTTTTT. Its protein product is CASSYPGQGTEKLFF.

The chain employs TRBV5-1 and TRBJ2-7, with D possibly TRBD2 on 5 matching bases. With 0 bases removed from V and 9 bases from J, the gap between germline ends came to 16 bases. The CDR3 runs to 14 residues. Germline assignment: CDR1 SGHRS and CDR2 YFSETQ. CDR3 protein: CASSLDRLLAGQYF. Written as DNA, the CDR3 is TGCGCCAGCAGCTTGGACCGACTCCTGGCGGGGCAGTACTTC.

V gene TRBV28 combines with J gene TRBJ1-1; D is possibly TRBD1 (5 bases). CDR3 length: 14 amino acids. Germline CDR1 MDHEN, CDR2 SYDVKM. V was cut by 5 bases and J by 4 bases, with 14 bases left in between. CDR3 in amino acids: CASSLITRATEAFF. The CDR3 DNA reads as TGTGCCAGCAGTCTTATTACCAGGGCCACTGAAGCTTTCTTT.

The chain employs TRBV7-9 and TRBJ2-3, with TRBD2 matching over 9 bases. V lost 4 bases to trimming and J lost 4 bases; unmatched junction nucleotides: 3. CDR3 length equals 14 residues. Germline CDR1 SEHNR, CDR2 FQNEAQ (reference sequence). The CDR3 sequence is CASSSWTSADTQYF. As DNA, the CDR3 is TGTGCCAGCAGCTCCTGGACTAGCGCAGATACGCAGTATTTT.

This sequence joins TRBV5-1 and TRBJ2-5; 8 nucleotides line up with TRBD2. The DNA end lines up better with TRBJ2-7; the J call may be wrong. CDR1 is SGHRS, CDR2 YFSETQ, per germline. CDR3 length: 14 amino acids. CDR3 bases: TGCGCCAGCAGCTTGGTGGGGCGGGGGGACGAGCAGTACTTC. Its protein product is CASSLVGRGDEQYF.

The CDR3 DNA reads as TGTGCCAGCAGCCCACAGGGGGCGGTGGAGACCCAGTACTTC. This sequence encodes CASSPQGAVETQYF. The chain links TRBV28 to TRBJ2-5; 9 bases match TRBD1. Germline trimming cut 6 bases from V and 5 bases from J; bases unmatched to any gene: 7. The CDR3 has 14 residues. The germline V gene encodes CDR1 MDHEN and CDR2 SYDVKM.

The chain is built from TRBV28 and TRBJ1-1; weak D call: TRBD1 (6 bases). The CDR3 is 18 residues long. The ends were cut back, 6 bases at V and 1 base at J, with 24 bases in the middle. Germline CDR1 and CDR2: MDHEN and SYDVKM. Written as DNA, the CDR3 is TGTGCCAGCAGCCTCCGCCTGACAGGACAATCTCAGAACACTGAAGCTTTCTTT. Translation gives CASSLRLTGQSQNTEAFF.

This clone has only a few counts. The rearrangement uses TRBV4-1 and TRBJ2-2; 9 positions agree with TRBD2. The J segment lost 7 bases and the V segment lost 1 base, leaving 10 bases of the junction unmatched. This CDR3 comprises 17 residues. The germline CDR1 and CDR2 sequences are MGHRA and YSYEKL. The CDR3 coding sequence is TGCGCCAGCAGCCAAGGAATAGCGGGAGTGTATAACGGGGAGCTGTTTTTT. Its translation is CASSQGIAGVYNGELFF.

The CDR3 region has the DNA TGCGCCAGCAGGGGGGGGACAGGACCTACCTACAATGAGCAGTTCTTC. Protein sequence: CASRGGTGPTYNEQFF. The gene calls are TRBV10-1 and TRBJ2-1; tentative D call: TRBD1 (8 bases). V lost 6 bases and J 2 bases, leaving 17 bases between the germline ends. This CDR3 has 16 amino acids. Germline CDR1 is WNHNN and CDR2 is SYGVQD (reference sequence).

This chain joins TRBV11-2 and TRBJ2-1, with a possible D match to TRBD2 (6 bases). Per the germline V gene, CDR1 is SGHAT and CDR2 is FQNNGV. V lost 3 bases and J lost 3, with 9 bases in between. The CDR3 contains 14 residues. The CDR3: CASSFTSFYNEQFF. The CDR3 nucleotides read TGTGCCAGCAGCTTTACTAGCTTCTACAATGAGCAGTTCTTC.

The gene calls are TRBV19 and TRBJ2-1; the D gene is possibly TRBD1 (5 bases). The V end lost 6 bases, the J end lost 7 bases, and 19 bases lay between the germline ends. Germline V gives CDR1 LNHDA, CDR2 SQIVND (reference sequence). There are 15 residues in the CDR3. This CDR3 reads CASSLTGAAMNEQFF. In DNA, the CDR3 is TGTGCCAGTAGCTTAACAGGAGCCGCAATGAATGAGCAGTTCTTC.

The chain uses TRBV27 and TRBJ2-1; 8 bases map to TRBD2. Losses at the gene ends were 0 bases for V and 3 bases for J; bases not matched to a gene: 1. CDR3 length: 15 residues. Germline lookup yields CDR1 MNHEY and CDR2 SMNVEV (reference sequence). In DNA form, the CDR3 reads TGTGCCAGCAGTTTATCGGGACTAGTCTACAATGAGCAGTTCTTC. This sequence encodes CASSLSGLVYNEQFF.

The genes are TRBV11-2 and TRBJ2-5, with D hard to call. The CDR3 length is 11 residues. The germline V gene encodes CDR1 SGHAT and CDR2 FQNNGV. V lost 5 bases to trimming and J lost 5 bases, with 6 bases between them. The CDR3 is CASSPRETQYF. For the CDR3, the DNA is TGTGCCAGCAGCCCGCGGGAGACCCAGTACTTC.

CDR3 DNA sequence: TGTGCCAGCAGTAGCGGGGCTAGCTACGAGCAGTACTTC. Amino acid sequence: CASSSGASYEQYF. The chain carries TRBV25-1 and TRBJ2-5; 7 bases agree with TRBD2. TRBJ2-7 explains the end of the DNA better; the J call may be wrong. This CDR3 spans 13 amino acids. Germline V CDR1 and CDR2: MGHDK, SYGVNS.

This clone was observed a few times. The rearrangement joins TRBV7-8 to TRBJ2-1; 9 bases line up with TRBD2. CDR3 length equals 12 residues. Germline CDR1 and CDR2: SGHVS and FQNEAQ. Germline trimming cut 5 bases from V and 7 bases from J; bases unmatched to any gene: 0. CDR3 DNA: TGTGCCAGCAGCACTAGCGGGAATGAGCAGTTCTTC. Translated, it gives CASSTSGNEQFF.

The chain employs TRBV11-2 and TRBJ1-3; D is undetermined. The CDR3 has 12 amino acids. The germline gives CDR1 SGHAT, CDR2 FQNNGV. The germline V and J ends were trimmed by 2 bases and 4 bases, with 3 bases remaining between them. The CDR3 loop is CASSLRGNTIYF. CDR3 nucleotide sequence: TGTGCCAGCAGCTTACGGGGAAACACCATATATTTT.

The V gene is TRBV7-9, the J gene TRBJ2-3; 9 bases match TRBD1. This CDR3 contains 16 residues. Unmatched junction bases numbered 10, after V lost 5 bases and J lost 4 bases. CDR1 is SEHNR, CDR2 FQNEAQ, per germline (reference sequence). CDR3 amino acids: CASSPPTGGVSDTQYF. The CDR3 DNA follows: TGTGCCAGCAGCCCTCCTACAGGGGGCGTTTCAGATACGCAGTATTTT.

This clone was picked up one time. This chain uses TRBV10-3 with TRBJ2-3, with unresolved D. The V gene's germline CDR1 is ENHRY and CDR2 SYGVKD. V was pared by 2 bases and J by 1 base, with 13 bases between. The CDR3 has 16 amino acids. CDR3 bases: TGTGCCATCAGTGAGGACGATTCGGCGGGCACAGATACGCAGTATTTT. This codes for CAISEDDSAGTDTQYF.

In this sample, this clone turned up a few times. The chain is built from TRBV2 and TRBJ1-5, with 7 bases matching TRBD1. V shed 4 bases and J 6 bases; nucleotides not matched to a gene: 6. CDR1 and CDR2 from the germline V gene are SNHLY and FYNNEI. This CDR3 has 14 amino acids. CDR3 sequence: CASSGQGGTQPQHF. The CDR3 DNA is TGTGCCAGCAGTGGACAGGGAGGTACTCAGCCCCAGCATTTT.

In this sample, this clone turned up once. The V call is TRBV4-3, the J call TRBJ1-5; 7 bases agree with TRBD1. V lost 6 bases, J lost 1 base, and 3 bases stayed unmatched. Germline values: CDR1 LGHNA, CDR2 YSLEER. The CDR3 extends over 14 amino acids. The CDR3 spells CASSQGVSNQPQHF. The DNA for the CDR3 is TGCGCCAGCAGTCAGGGGGTGAGCAATCAGCCCCAGCATTTT.

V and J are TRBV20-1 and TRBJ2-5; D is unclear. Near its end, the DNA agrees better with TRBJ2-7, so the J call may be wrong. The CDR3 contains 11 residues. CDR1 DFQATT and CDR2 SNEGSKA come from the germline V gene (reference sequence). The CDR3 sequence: CSARDIYEQYF. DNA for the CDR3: TGCAGTGCTAGAGATATCTACGAGCAGTACTTC.

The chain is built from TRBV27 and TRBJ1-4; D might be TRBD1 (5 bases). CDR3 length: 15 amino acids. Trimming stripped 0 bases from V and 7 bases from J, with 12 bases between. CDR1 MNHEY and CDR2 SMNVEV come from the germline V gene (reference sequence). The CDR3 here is CASSLSRQKGEKLFF. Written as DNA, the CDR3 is TGTGCCAGCAGTTTATCCAGACAGAAAGGTGAAAAACTGTTTTTT.

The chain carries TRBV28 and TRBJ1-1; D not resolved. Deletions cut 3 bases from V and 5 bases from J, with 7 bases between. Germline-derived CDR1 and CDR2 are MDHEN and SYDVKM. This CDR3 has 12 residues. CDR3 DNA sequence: TGTGCCAGCAGTTTTAGAGGGACTGAAGCTTTCTTT. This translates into CASSFRGTEAFF. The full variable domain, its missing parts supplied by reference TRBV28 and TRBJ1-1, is DVKVTQSSRYLVKRTGEKVFLECVQDMDHENMFWYRQDPGLGLRLIYFSYDVKMKEKGDIPEGYSVSREKKERFSLILESASTNQTSMYLCASSFRGTEAFFGQGTRLTVV.

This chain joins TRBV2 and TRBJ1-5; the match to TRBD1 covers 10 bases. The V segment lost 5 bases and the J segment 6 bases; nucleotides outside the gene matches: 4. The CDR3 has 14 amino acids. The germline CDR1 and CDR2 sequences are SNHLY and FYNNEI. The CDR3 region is CASSYGTGVQPQHF. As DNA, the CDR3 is TGTGCCAGCAGTTACGGGACAGGGGTTCAGCCCCAGCATTTT.

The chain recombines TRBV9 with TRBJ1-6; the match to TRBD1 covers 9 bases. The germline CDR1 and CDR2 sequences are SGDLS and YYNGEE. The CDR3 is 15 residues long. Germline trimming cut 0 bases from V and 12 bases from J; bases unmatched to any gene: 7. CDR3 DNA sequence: TGTGCCAGCAGCGTAGCTGACAGGGGGAGGGAACCCCTCCACTTT. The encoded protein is CASSVADRGREPLHF.

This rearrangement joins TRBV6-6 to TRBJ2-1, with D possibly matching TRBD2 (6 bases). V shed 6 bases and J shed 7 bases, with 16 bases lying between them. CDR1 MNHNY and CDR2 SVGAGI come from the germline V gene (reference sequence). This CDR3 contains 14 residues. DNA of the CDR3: TGTGCCAGCAGCGGGCTAGCGAGAAATAATGAGCAGTTCTTC. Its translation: CASSGLARNNEQFF.

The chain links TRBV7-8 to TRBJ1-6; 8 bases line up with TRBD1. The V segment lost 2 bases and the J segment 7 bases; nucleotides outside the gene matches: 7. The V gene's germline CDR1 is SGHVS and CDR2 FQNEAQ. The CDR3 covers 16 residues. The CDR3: CASSLRTGMRNSPLHF. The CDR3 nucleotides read TGTGCCAGCAGCTTACGGACAGGGATGCGGAATTCACCCCTCCACTTT. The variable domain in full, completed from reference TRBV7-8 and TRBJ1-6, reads GAGVSQSPRYKVAKRGQDVALRCDPISGHVSLFWYQQALGQGPEFLTYFQNEAQLDKSGLPSDRFFAERPEGSVSTLKIQRTQQEDSAVYLCASSLRTGMRNSPLHFGNGTRLTVT.

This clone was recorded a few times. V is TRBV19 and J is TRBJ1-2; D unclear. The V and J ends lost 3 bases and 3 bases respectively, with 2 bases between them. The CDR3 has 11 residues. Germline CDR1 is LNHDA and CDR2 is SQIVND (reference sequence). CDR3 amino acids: CASSIDYGYTF. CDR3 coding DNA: TGTGCCAGTAGTATCGACTATGGCTACACCTTC.

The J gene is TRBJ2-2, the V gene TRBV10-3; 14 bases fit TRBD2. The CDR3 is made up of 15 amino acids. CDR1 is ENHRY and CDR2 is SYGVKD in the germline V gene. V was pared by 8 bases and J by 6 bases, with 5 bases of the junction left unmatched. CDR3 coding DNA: TGTGCCATCTCGGGACTAGCGGGAGCCCCCGGGGAGCTGTTTTTT. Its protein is CAISGLAGAPGELFF.